The T cell receptor (beta chain) described here comes from a study of T cell responses to AZD1222 COVID-19 vaccine. Regarding the study as a whole: White British ancestry dominated among donors, who included more females, and clonal diversity was possibly underestimated. Nearly half of spike-specific TCRs reportedly target variant regions that are unmutated in the B.1.351 and B.1.1.7 variants. Sampling captured repertoires only after the peak T cell response.

In regard to this clone: Its target is unknown.

From germline, CDR1 is GTSNPN and CDR2 SVGIG (reference sequence). The CDR3 has 12 amino acids. Trimming took off 3 bases at V and 8 bases at J, with 14 bases between the two ends. Clones were sequenced by immunoSEQ multiplex PCR, and TCRdb holds only the in-frame ones, with some missing. This table has some 97,000 clones, 70% to 90% appearing once. This chain connects TRBV30 to TRBJ2-7; maybe TRBD1 (6 bases). This specimen consisted of peripheral blood, obtained on day 0 of MenACWY control vaccination. The receptor's source is an adult in good health. This chain's CDR3 is CAWRALGQQQYF. The CDR3 DNA is TGTGCCTGGAGGGCTCTCGGACAGCAGCAGTACTTC.